These 30 T cell receptor beta chains originate from one sample sequenced in a study of a mutant IDH1 vaccine in newly diagnosed glioma. Only in-frame clones appear in the TCRdb table, and some are missing; sequencing was by immunoSEQ multiplex PCR. The data hold some 70,000 clones, with roughly 80% observed a single time. No antigen is known for these receptors. Time point specified: week 35, safety follow-up. With topical imiquimod, each dose of the vaccine consisted of 300 ug of mutant IDH1 20-mer peptide. Specimen: PBMCs, collected from a glioma patient whose treatment included an IDH1 peptide vaccine. The origin of the receptors is a young man with glioma.

The chain joins TRBV5-5 to TRBJ2-2, with D hard to call. V lost 2 bases to trimming and J lost 5 bases, with 16 bases between them. Germline CDR1 SGHKS, CDR2 YYEKEE (reference sequence). CDR3 length equals 16 residues. As DNA, the CDR3 is TGTGCCAGCAGCTTAGTCCCGGGTGTGGGTACCGGGGAGCTGTTTTTT. Protein product: CASSLVPGVGTGELFF. Variable domain in full (rest from reference TRBV5-5 and TRBJ2-2): DAGVTQSPTHLIKTRGQQVTLRCSPISGHKSVSWYQQVLGQGPQFIFQYYEKEERGRGNFPDRFSARQFPNYSSELNVNALLLGDSALYLCASSLVPGVGTGELFFGEGSRLTVL.

The CDR3: CATSREGGNYGYTF. CDR3 coding DNA: TGTGCCACCAGCAGGGAGGGGGGTAACTATGGCTACACCTTC. The chain has TRBV15 and TRBJ1-2, with a weak D call TRBD1 (6 bases). Germline V gene lookup returns CDR1 LNHNV and CDR2 YYDKDF (reference sequence). Trimming removed 3 bases from V and 1 base from J, with 9 bases in between. The CDR3 covers 14 residues.

V usage is TRBV7-6 and J usage is TRBJ1-5; D remains unclear. V was clipped by 4 bases and J by 9 bases, with 7 bases between them. There are 11 residues in the CDR3. Germline V lookup: CDR1 SGHVS, CDR2 FNYEAQ. CDR3 sequence: CASSSTTPQHF. Written as DNA, the CDR3 is TGTGCCAGCAGCTCAACAACGCCCCAGCATTTT.

This clone has just one count. The CDR3 coding sequence is TGTGCCAGCAGCAACCCTAACTATGGCTACACCTTC. Its protein is CASSNPNYGYTF. The chain is built from TRBV28 and TRBJ1-2; D remains ambiguous. The CDR3 has 12 residues. Germline CDR1 MDHEN, CDR2 SYDVKM. Trimming cost V 6 bases and J 0 bases, with 5 bases left between them.

The J gene is TRBJ2-3, the V gene TRBV28; D is unclear. V gave up 2 bases and J gave up 3 bases, with 0 bases separating them. Germline CDR1 MDHEN, CDR2 SYDVKM. The CDR3 contains 11 residues. CDR3 amino acids: CASSLTDTQYF. The CDR3 DNA reads TGTGCCAGCAGTTTAACAGATACGCAGTATTTT.

V usage is TRBV5-1 and J usage is TRBJ1-2, with a possible D match to TRBD1 (5 bases). The CDR3 has 14 residues. V lost 4 bases and J 3 bases, leaving 13 bases between the germline ends. Germline loops: CDR1 SGHRS, CDR2 YFSETQ. CDR3 nucleotides: TGCGCCAGCAGCCCCGCCGGGACGCACTATGGCTACACCTTC. Protein: CASSPAGTHYGYTF.

The V call is TRBV6-5, the J call TRBJ2-7, with D perhaps TRBD1 (5 bases). The CDR3 totals 15 residues. Looked up from germline, CDR1 is MNHEY and CDR2 is SVGAGI. V was pared by 2 bases and J by 3 bases, with 14 bases between. The CDR3 region has the DNA TGTGCCAGCAGTTACGATCAGGGTGCCAGCTACGAGCAGTACTTC. Encoded protein: CASSYDQGASYEQYF.

The rearrangement links TRBV6-5 to TRBJ2-1, with 14 bases identical to TRBD2. This CDR3 spans 13 amino acids. Germline V CDR1 and CDR2: MNHEY, SVGAGI. The junction had 4 bases not matched to a gene; V was cut back by 6 bases and J by 12 bases. The CDR3 sequence: CASRGLAGVSQFF. In DNA form, the CDR3 reads TGTGCCAGCAGGGGACTAGCGGGGGTATCGCAGTTCTTC.

The chain combines TRBV18 with TRBJ2-3; D is tentatively TRBD1 or TRBD2 (6 bases each). CDR3 size: 17 residues. Deletions cut 5 bases from V and 0 bases from J, with 18 bases between. CDR1 KGHSH and CDR2 LQKENI come from the germline V gene. The CDR3 DNA follows: TGTGCCAGCTCAACCGGCAGGGGACTGGGTAGCACAGATACGCAGTATTTT. It translates to CASSTGRGLGSTDTQYF.

The genes are TRBV7-2 and TRBJ2-1; TRBD1 might be the D (5 bases). Germline CDR1 SGHTA, CDR2 FQGNSA. The CDR3 loop spans 13 amino acids. V gave up 1 base and J gave up 14 bases, with 15 bases separating them. This chain's CDR3 is CASSLGQLTIKFF. The CDR3 DNA reads as TGTGCCAGCAGCTTAGGACAGCTTACAATTAAGTTCTTC.

In this sample, this clone turned up once. V and J are TRBV5-4 and TRBJ2-2; 11 bases align to TRBD2. From germline, CDR1 is SGHNT and CDR2 YYREEE (reference sequence). J gave up 4 bases and V 0 bases, and 5 bases lay outside the gene matches. The CDR3 runs 17 residues. The CDR3 loop reads CASSLVLLAGVTGELFF. Written as DNA, the CDR3 is TGTGCCAGCAGCTTGGTCTTACTAGCGGGAGTCACCGGGGAGCTGTTTTTT.

This clone has a handful of counts. The chain recombines TRBV5-1 with TRBJ1-1, with D perhaps TRBD1 (6 bases). Germline CDR1 and CDR2: SGHRS and YFSETQ. The V gene lost 2 bases and the J gene lost 0 bases, with 14 bases spanning the gap. The CDR3 extends over 16 amino acids. The CDR3 is CASSFGGGGVNTEAFF. CDR3 coding DNA: TGCGCCAGCAGCTTTGGGGGCGGAGGAGTGAACACTGAAGCTTTCTTT.

The CDR3 loop reads CASSQGVFSYSGNTIYF. The CDR3 DNA reads TGTGCCAGCAGCCAGGGGGTCTTTTCGTACTCTGGAAACACCATATATTTT. The chain joins TRBV14 to TRBJ1-3; tentatively, D is TRBD1 (5 bases). The CDR3 consists of 17 residues. V was clipped by 3 bases and J by 0 bases, with 15 bases between them. CDR1 is SGHDN and CDR2 is FVKESK in the germline V gene.

The CDR3 DNA reads as TGTGCCAGCAGCTTAGTGGCAGGGAAAGAGACCCAGTACTTC. Protein product: CASSLVAGKETQYF. The chain recombines TRBV7-9 with TRBJ2-5; perhaps TRBD1 as D (5 bases). The CDR3 consists of 14 residues. CDR1 SEHNR and CDR2 FQNEAQ come from the germline V gene (reference sequence). V was cut by 1 base and J by 3 bases, with 9 bases left in between.

The gene calls are TRBV7-3 and TRBJ1-2; a possible D gene is TRBD1 (6 bases). CDR1 is SGHTA and CDR2 is FQGTGA in the germline V gene. Trimming removed 11 bases from V and 9 bases from J, with 16 bases in between. The CDR3 runs to 11 residues. CDR3 loop: CAGQGKPCYTF. The CDR3 DNA is TGTGCCGGCCAGGGGAAACCTTGCTACACCTTC.

This chain joins TRBV7-2 and TRBJ2-6; D is ambiguous. The CDR3 sequence is 17 residues long. CDR1 and CDR2 (germline): SGHTA, FQGNSA. Trimming shortened V by 1 base and J by 0 bases, and 10 bases separated the two germline ends. The CDR3 region is CASSLEGTFSGANVLTF. The CDR3 DNA reads TGTGCCAGCAGCTTAGAGGGTACGTTCTCTGGGGCCAACGTCCTGACTTTC.

The chain has TRBV7-2 and TRBJ1-1; tentatively, D is TRBD1 (5 bases). With 5 bases removed from V and 4 bases from J, the gap between germline ends came to 17 bases. CDR1 and CDR2 from the germline V gene are SGHTA and FQGNSA. The CDR3 totals 15 residues. CDR3: CASSPLGRAPTEAFF. CDR3 bases: TGTGCCAGCAGCCCCTTGGGCAGGGCCCCCACTGAAGCTTTCTTT.

This clone was detected once. The genes are TRBV19 and TRBJ1-5; the D gene is possibly TRBD1 (6 bases). The CDR3 has 13 amino acids. Deletions cut 8 bases from V and 2 bases from J, with 10 bases between. In germline, CDR1 is LNHDA, CDR2 SQIVND (reference sequence). CDR3: CASEGQGNQPQHF. The CDR3 coding sequence is TGTGCCAGTGAGGGACAAGGCAATCAGCCCCAGCATTTT.

This chain connects TRBV18 to TRBJ1-5; TRBD1 is a possible D gene (6 bases). Germline assignment: CDR1 KGHSH and CDR2 LQKENI. V gave up 4 bases and J gave up 2 bases, with 9 bases separating them. The CDR3 loop spans 14 amino acids. The CDR3 bases are TGTGCCAGCTCACTACAGGGCGGCAATCAGCCCCAGCATTTT. Protein: CASSLQGGNQPQHF.

This clone has just one count. The chain combines TRBV7-9 with TRBJ2-7, with 7 bases matching TRBD2. CDR3 length equals 14 residues. The germline V gene encodes CDR1 SEHNR and CDR2 FQNEAQ (reference sequence). V gave up 2 bases and J gave up 3 bases; unmatched junction bases: 4. The CDR3 coding sequence is TGTGCCAGCAGCTTATTGGGCGGGAGCTACGAGCAGTACTTC. This translates into CASSLLGGSYEQYF.

The chain is built from TRBV5-6 and TRBJ1-5, with a weak D call TRBD1 (6 bases). The CDR3 runs 14 residues. Trimming cost V 4 bases and J 2 bases, with 10 bases left between them. Looked up from germline, CDR1 is SGHDT and CDR2 is YYEEEE. The CDR3 here is CASSINRGNQPQHF. CDR3 nucleotides: TGTGCCAGCAGCATCAACAGGGGCAATCAGCCCCAGCATTTT.

The chain combines TRBV20-1 with TRBJ1-1; the D is unclear. This CDR3 comprises 11 residues. Germline loops: CDR1 DFQATT, CDR2 SNEGSKA (reference sequence). The ends were cut back, 3 bases at V and 6 bases at J, with 8 bases in the middle. The CDR3 loop is CSASGIAEAFF. CDR3 bases: TGCAGTGCTAGTGGTATCGCTGAAGCTTTCTTT.

The chain combines TRBV7-9 with TRBJ2-3; TRBD2 aligns across 8 bases. The CDR3 covers 15 residues. Germline V gene lookup returns CDR1 SEHNR and CDR2 FQNEAQ (reference sequence). Losses at the gene ends were 4 bases for V and 6 bases for J; bases not matched to a gene: 9. The CDR3 DNA reads as TGTGCCAGCAGCTCGGGACTAGTCACTTTGGATACGCAGTATTTT. Its protein product is CASSSGLVTLDTQYF.

The chain couples TRBV6-1 to TRBJ2-5; 7 bases map to TRBD2. Germline V gene lookup returns CDR1 MNHNS and CDR2 SASEGT. After removal of 2 bases from V and 5 bases from J, the junction contained 8 bases not matched to a gene. CDR3 length: 15 residues. The CDR3 DNA follows: TGTGCCAGCAGTGAAATGTCTAGCGGATGGGAGACCCAGTACTTC. This translates into CASSEMSSGWETQYF.

The chain joins TRBV6-1 to TRBJ2-2; 12 bases are a match to TRBD2. The CDR3 extends over 17 amino acids. Germline values: CDR1 MNHNS, CDR2 SASEGT. After removal of 4 bases from V and 1 base from J, the junction contained 4 bases not matched to a gene. The CDR3 reads CASSALTSGGNTGELFF. In DNA form, the CDR3 reads TGTGCCAGCAGTGCCCTGACTAGCGGGGGGAACACCGGGGAGCTGTTTTTT.

The count of this clone is one. The chain uses TRBV19 and TRBJ1-6, with D hard to call. V dropped 1 base and J dropped 9 bases, with 13 bases sitting between them. CDR3 size: 15 residues. Germline V gives CDR1 LNHDA, CDR2 SQIVND (reference sequence). This CDR3 is CASSIGAGRSSPLHF. The CDR3 bases are TGTGCCAGTAGTATAGGGGCCGGGAGGAGTTCACCCCTCCACTTT.

The chain is built from TRBV5-1 and TRBJ1-2; TRBD1 aligns across 7 bases. Germline V gene sequence: CDR1 SGHRS, CDR2 YFSETQ. The CDR3 is 15 amino acids. With V trimmed by 7 bases and J by 6 bases, 15 bases remained unmatched. CDR3 sequence: CASRGQPISGDGYTF. In DNA form, the CDR3 reads TGCGCCAGCCGGGGACAGCCTATTAGCGGAGATGGCTACACCTTC.

The chain recombines TRBV7-6 with TRBJ2-5; weak D call: TRBD1 (6 bases). The CDR3 is 13 amino acids. In germline, CDR1 is SGHVS, CDR2 FNYEAQ. The germline V and J ends were trimmed by 6 bases and 2 bases, with 10 bases remaining between them. CDR3 protein: CASRMTGQETQYF. For the CDR3, the DNA is TGTGCCAGCAGGATGACAGGACAAGAGACCCAGTACTTC.

The chain has TRBV19 and TRBJ1-5, with 8 bases aligning to TRBD1. The CDR3 totals 15 residues. J was trimmed by 2 bases and V by 5 bases; bases with no gene match: 5. CDR1 LNHDA and CDR2 SQIVND come from the germline V gene (reference sequence). This chain's CDR3 is CASSQGARGNQPQHF. The DNA for the CDR3 is TGTGCCAGTAGTCAGGGGGCTAGGGGCAATCAGCCCCAGCATTTT. The full variable domain, its missing parts supplied by reference TRBV19 and TRBJ1-5, is DGGITQSPKYLFRKEGQNVTLSCEQNLNHDAMYWYRQDPGQGLRLIYYSQIVNDFQKGDIAEGYSVSREKKESFPLTVTSAQKNPTAFYLCASSQGARGNQPQHFGDGTRLSIL.

This chain connects TRBV18 to TRBJ1-4, with D hard to call. V lost 0 bases to trimming and J lost 4 bases, with 6 bases between them. This CDR3 region has 14 residues. The V gene's germline CDR1 is KGHSH and CDR2 LQKENI. CDR3 protein: CASSPPPLNEKLFF. DNA for the CDR3: TGTGCCAGCTCACCACCCCCCCTTAATGAAAAACTGTTTTTT.